This T cell receptor (beta chain) was identified during a study of blood T cell repertoires in COVID-19. The wider study: Sample material is recorded as cDNA or gDNA derived from T cells, B-cell-depleted T cells, or PBMCs.

Sequencing used immunoSEQ multiplex PCR; TCRdb keeps in-frame clones, though not all of them. There are 20,000 or so clones in the sample; roughly 80% occur only once, and 2.5% to 4% lies in the top ten. Germline V CDR1 and CDR2: SGHTA, FQGTGA. After removal of 1 base from V and 2 bases from J, the junction contained 2 bases not matched to a gene. The CDR3 contains 15 residues. This TCR was recovered from a man in his forties or fifties with acute or convalescent COVID-19. The sequenced sample was peripheral blood. The chain carries TRBV7-3 and TRBJ2-3, with 8 nucleotides matching TRBD2. CDR3 loop: CASSLSGGFTDTQYF. Written as DNA, the CDR3 is TGTGCCAGCAGCTTAAGCGGGGGGTTCACAGATACGCAGTATTTT.